This TCR beta chain was profiled in a study of shared clonotypes between healthy human individuals. The study, taken as a whole, reports: Clonotypes which were not shared had lower generation probabilities than clonotypes that all four donors shared.

The V end was cut by 0 bases, the J end by 6 bases, with 5 bases between. The length of the CDR3 is 12 residues. Germline assignment: CDR1 GTSNPN and CDR2 SVGIG (reference sequence). Worth noting for this clone: Its antigen is currently unknown. The sample contains more than one DNA sequence encoding this CDR3.

Researchers divided each subset's genomic DNA evenly across several immunoSEQ plates. In the original analysis: Filtering differed because ImmunoSEQ produced junction-only sequences that carried no quality scores. The method was immunoSEQ multiplex PCR; TCRdb's version includes in-frame clones alone and lacks a portion of them. V, J and clone size are taken as reported in that table, and D and trimming were inferred from the DNA itself. The sample yields around 2,000,000 clones, approximately 95% seen once. The material sequenced was naive CD4+ T cells sorted from blood. Sample subset: CD45RA+ positively selected. This chain uses TRBV30 with TRBJ2-2; D gene ambiguous. The receptor was isolated from a man aged 18 to 29 in good health. CDR3 DNA sequence: TGTGCCTGGAGTGTACGGGCCGGGGAGCTGTTTTTT. Residues: CAWSVRAGELFF.